The entry below gives a single T cell receptor (beta chain) sequence along with its context. Its antigen is undetermined. This sample was included in a study of T cell clonotyping in hematopoietic cell transplantation. The study, taken as a whole, reports: Broader posttransplant TCR repertoire diversity was predicted by graft donor and pretransplant recipient Inverse Simpson Index values.

The time point denotes: recipient sample about 28 days before transplant, after cytoreduction. Generated by immunoSEQ multiplex PCR, the TCRdb table keeps only in-frame clones and is missing some. The repertoire has 35,000 to 45,000 clones, approximately 95% of them found once; the top ten carry around 1.6%. CDR1 is SGHNT, CDR2 YENEEA, per germline. V was clipped by 5 bases and J by 0 bases, with 5 bases between them. This CDR3 contains 14 residues. The sequence derives from a man in his forties with chronic myeloid leukemia. Some clones in this sample may be carry-over from other donors' samples. This specimen consisted of peripheral blood mononuclear cells, obtained before stem cell transplant. This rearrangement joins TRBV11-3 to TRBJ1-6; D gene ambiguous. The CDR3 protein is CASSRGSYNSPLHF. The CDR3 nucleotides are TGTGCCAGCAGCCGGGGCTCCTATAATTCACCCCTCCACTTT.